The T cell receptor (beta chain) under discussion was sequenced for a study of human thymus T cells. Notes on the study in general: There appeared to be biased usage of V and J genes in thymic and blood repertoires.

The CDR3 extends over 15 amino acids. Looked up from germline, CDR1 is SGHDT and CDR2 is YYEEEE. V was shortened by 4 bases and J by 2 bases, with 15 bases between the two germline ends. This clone occurred once. What it binds is not known. Profiling relied on immunoSEQ multiplex PCR, and the TCRdb table lists in-frame clones only, not all of them. The profile shows about 43,000 clones, roughly 94% of them singletons. Among the donors, all were healthy Finnish infants having corrective surgery for congenital heart defects. Blood DNA came from all available leukocytes, not a fixed cell number. The receptor comes from a girl less than two years old with a congenital heart defect but otherwise immunologically healthy. The chain combines TRBV5-6 with TRBJ1-1; no clear D gene. Specimen: blood. Written as DNA, the CDR3 is TGTGCCAGCAGCATGGTGTATTGGGTCAACACTGAAGCTTTCTTT. It codes for CASSMVYWVNTEAFF.